The 22 T cell receptor beta chains listed next were all sequenced from one sample in a study of cytomegalovirus exposure and HLA in healthy donors. This PCR relied on a set of 60 Vbeta primers and 13 Jbeta primers. Method: immunoSEQ multiplex PCR; TCRdb's copy keeps in-frame clones and lacks some. The data show about 180,000 clones, about 80% seen once. The sample consisted of PBMCs. Receptor source: a man aged 18 to 29 in good health and CMV-seronegative.

The chain is built from TRBV2 and TRBJ2-5; no definite D call. CDR1 is SNHLY, CDR2 FYNNEI, per germline. The length of the CDR3 is 12 residues. With 1 base removed from V and 6 bases from J, the gap between germline ends came to 6 bases. The CDR3 nucleotides read TGTGCCAGCAGTGAAGGCTACCAGACCCAGTACTTC. Translation: CASSEGYQTQYF.

This clone was seen a handful of times. As DNA, the CDR3 is TGTGCCATCCGCCCGGCTCAGGGTGGCGGGGAGCTGTTTTTT. This codes for CAIRPAQGGGELFF. The chain couples TRBV10-3 to TRBJ2-2; tentatively, D is TRBD1 (5 bases). V lost 8 bases, J lost 7 bases, and 17 bases lay in between. Germline V gene lookup returns CDR1 ENHRY and CDR2 SYGVKD. CDR3 length: 14 amino acids.

The gene calls are TRBV4-3 and TRBJ2-4; D unresolved. Per the germline V gene, CDR1 is LGHNA and CDR2 is YSLEER. V lost 1 base and J lost 6, with 10 bases in between. The CDR3 runs 14 residues. The CDR3, as DNA: TGCGCCAGCAGCCAAGGCGATGCAAGAAACATTCAGTACTTC. As protein: CASSQGDARNIQYF.

This sequence joins TRBV7-2 and TRBJ2-5; TRBD2 matches 8 bases. Germline trimming cut 2 bases from V and 4 bases from J; bases unmatched to any gene: 0. Looked up from germline, CDR1 is SGHTA and CDR2 is FQGNSA. This CDR3 region has 13 residues. This CDR3 reads CASSLLAGETQYF. Written as DNA, the CDR3 is TGTGCCAGCAGCTTACTAGCGGGAGAGACCCAGTACTTC.

The chain's CDR3 is CASSLHGTSGIGEQFF. The CDR3 DNA follows: TGTGCCAGCAGTTTACACGGGACTAGCGGGATAGGTGAGCAGTTCTTC. The genes are TRBV27 and TRBJ2-1; the match to TRBD2 covers 13 bases. CDR3 length: 16 amino acids. With 2 bases clipped from V and 9 bases from J, the junction kept 7 bases outside the gene matches. CDR1 and CDR2 (germline): MNHEY, SMNVEV (reference sequence).

Only a few counts were recorded for this clone. This rearrangement joins TRBV6-4 to TRBJ2-3; TRBD1 aligns across 10 bases. V dropped 6 bases and J dropped 4; count of bases not matched to a gene: 4. This CDR3 comprises 14 residues. Germline V gene lookup returns CDR1 MRHNA and CDR2 SNTAGT. CDR3 protein: CASSPGQGSDTQYF. In DNA, the CDR3 is TGTGCCAGCAGCCCGGGACAGGGGTCAGATACGCAGTATTTT.

This sequence joins TRBV14 and TRBJ2-2; 7 nucleotides align to TRBD2. Germline V CDR1 and CDR2: SGHDN, FVKESK. The CDR3 length is 16 residues. V lost 0 bases, J lost 5 bases, and 6 bases stayed unmatched. The CDR3 here is CASSQERPSGTGELFF. The CDR3 DNA reads TGTGCCAGCAGCCAAGAGCGGCCTAGCGGAACCGGGGAGCTGTTTTTT.

V and J are TRBV9 and TRBJ2-5; TRBD2 aligns across 13 bases. The CDR3 consists of 20 residues. The germline V gene encodes CDR1 SGDLS and CDR2 YYNGEE. The trim removed 3 bases at V and 2 bases at J, leaving 16 bases unmatched. The CDR3 region is CASSAEGGLAGALGQETQYF. CDR3 bases: TGTGCCAGCAGCGCTGAGGGCGGACTAGCGGGGGCTCTGGGTCAAGAGACCCAGTACTTC.

DNA for the CDR3: TGCGCCAGCAGCCTACTCGCGGGAGTTAAAAATGAGCAGTTCTTC. This sequence encodes CASSLLAGVKNEQFF. V and J are TRBV4-1 and TRBJ2-1; TRBD2 matches at 7 bases. V lost 4 bases and J lost 7; bases outside the gene matches: 10. This CDR3 is 15 amino acids long. The germline CDR1 and CDR2 sequences are MGHRA and YSYEKL.

The chain is built from TRBV15 and TRBJ1-2; TRBD1 matches 9 bases. The germline V gene encodes CDR1 LNHNV and CDR2 YYDKDF (reference sequence). The CDR3 extends over 18 amino acids. The V gene end was trimmed by 0 bases and the J gene end by 3 bases; junction bases not matched to a gene: 11. The CDR3 sequence: CATSRDRDRAPKDYGYTF. The CDR3 DNA reads as TGTGCCACCAGCAGAGACAGGGACAGGGCCCCGAAAGACTATGGCTACACCTTC.

This chain joins TRBV4-1 and TRBJ2-4, with 8 bases identical to TRBD1. The CDR3 runs 15 residues. From germline, CDR1 is MGHRA and CDR2 YSYEKL. V was pared by 1 base and J by 7 bases, with 6 bases of the junction left unmatched. CDR3 nucleotide sequence: TGCGCCAGCAGCCAAGTTACAGGGGGACTGAACATTCAGTACTTC. This translates into CASSQVTGGLNIQYF.

V usage is TRBV28 and J usage is TRBJ2-7; D might be TRBD2 (6 bases). The CDR3 consists of 14 residues. Per the germline V gene, CDR1 is MDHEN and CDR2 is SYDVKM. V was clipped by 1 base and J by 6 bases, with 13 bases between them. CDR3 region: CASSLLSGRGEQYF. As DNA, the CDR3 is TGTGCCAGCAGTTTATTGAGCGGGCGTGGCGAGCAGTACTTC.

V gene TRBV10-1 combines with J gene TRBJ2-7, with a weak D call TRBD1 (6 bases). The CDR3 spans 12 residues. Trimming took 9 bases from V and 2 from J, leaving 11 bases between them. Germline-derived CDR1 and CDR2 are WNHNN and SYGVQD (reference sequence). As DNA, the CDR3 is TGCGCCAGAAGGACAGAAACCTACGAGCAGTACTTC. Its translation is CARRTETYEQYF.

The sample holds a few counts of this clone. The chain links TRBV7-3 to TRBJ2-2; TRBD2 matches 13 bases. Looked up from germline, CDR1 is SGHTA and CDR2 is FQGTGA. The V and J ends lost 5 bases and 0 bases, in that order; junction bases with no gene match: 6. The CDR3 is made up of 18 amino acids. DNA for the CDR3: TGTGCCAGCAGCCCTCGACTAGCGGGGGGCCCGAACACCGGGGAGCTGTTTTTT. Its translation: CASSPRLAGGPNTGELFF.

This chain links TRBV6-1 with TRBJ2-5; no clear D. Trimming cost V 7 bases and J 5 bases, with 20 bases left between them. The CDR3 sequence is 15 residues long. Germline values: CDR1 MNHNS, CDR2 SASEGT. DNA of the CDR3: TGTGCCAGCATCACTACCTATGCCGCGGTCGAGACCCAGTACTTC. Protein product: CASITTYAAVETQYF.

The rearrangement joins TRBV7-2 to TRBJ2-5; TRBD2 matches 14 bases. The V and J ends lost 3 bases and 7 bases, in that order; junction bases with no gene match: 1. This CDR3 spans 14 amino acids. Germline CDR1 SGHTA, CDR2 FQGNSA. The CDR3 loop reads CASSLGTSGGTQYF. For the CDR3, the DNA is TGTGCCAGCAGCTTGGGGACTAGCGGGGGGACCCAGTACTTC.

This chain links TRBV21-1 with TRBJ2-3; the table assigns TRBD1, which was not confirmed against the DNA. TRBV21-1 is a documented pseudogene. There are 13 residues in the CDR3. The CDR3 here is CASTGRGPDTQYF. The CDR3 bases are TGTGCCAGCACAGGTAGGGGCCCAGATACGCAGTATTTT.

This clone was counted a few times. The genes are TRBV12-1 and TRBJ2-7; TRBD1 is the table's D call, not checked against the DNA. TRBV12-1 is a recognized pseudogene. There are 15 residues in the CDR3. The CDR3 loop is CASSQNRAVSYEQYF. Here the CDR3 DNA reads TGTGCCAGCAGCCAAAACAGGGCCGTCTCCTACGAGCAGTACTTC.

This clone was observed a single time. CDR3: CAIRAGGRETQYF. For the CDR3, the DNA is TGTGCCATCAGGGCTGGGGGGAGGGAGACCCAGTACTTC. The chain combines TRBV10-3 with TRBJ2-5, with D maybe TRBD2 (6 bases). V lost 6 bases to trimming and J lost 5 bases, with 13 bases between them. Germline CDR1 reads ENHRY; CDR2 reads SYGVKD. This CDR3 contains 13 residues.

The chain couples TRBV9 to TRBJ1-1; TRBD1 is a possible D gene (6 bases). Trimming cost V 4 bases and J 2 bases, with 15 bases left between them. The CDR3 extends over 15 amino acids. Germline CDR1 SGDLS, CDR2 YYNGEE. CDR3 loop: CASSPTRTDNTEAFF. CDR3 bases: TGTGCCAGCAGCCCGACACGGACAGATAACACTGAAGCTTTCTTT.

The chain recombines TRBV7-2 with TRBJ1-1, with 7 positions matching TRBD1. Germline CDR1 is SGHTA and CDR2 is FQGNSA. CDR3 length: 15 amino acids. The V and J ends lost 4 bases and 7 bases, in that order; junction bases with no gene match: 12. The chain's CDR3 is CASSSFLTGKNEAFF. Here the CDR3 DNA reads TGTGCCAGCAGCTCGTTCCTGACAGGGAAGAATGAAGCTTTCTTT.

Only one count was recorded for this clone. The rearrangement uses TRBV18 and TRBJ2-1, with a possible D match to TRBD1 (5 bases). Between the trimmed V and J ends, which lost 5 bases and 9 bases, there was a span of 26 bases. Per germline, CDR1 KGHSH and CDR2 LQKENI. The CDR3 is 17 residues long. CDR3 DNA: TGTGCCAGCTCATCCAAACCCCCTTCCAGGGAAGTACTTGAGCAGTTCTTC. It translates to CASSSKPPSREVLEQFF.